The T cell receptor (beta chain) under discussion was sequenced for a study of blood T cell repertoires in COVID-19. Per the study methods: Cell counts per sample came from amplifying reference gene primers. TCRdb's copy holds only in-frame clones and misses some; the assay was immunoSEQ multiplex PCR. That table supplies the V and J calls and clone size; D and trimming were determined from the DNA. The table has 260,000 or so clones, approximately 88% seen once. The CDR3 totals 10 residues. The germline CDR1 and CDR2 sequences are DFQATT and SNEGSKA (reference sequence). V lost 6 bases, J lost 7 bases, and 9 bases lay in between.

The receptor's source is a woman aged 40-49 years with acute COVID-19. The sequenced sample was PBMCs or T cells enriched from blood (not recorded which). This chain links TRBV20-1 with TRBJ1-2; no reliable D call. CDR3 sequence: CSAHVGGYTF. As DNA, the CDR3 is TGCAGTGCCCACGTCGGTGGCTACACCTTC.